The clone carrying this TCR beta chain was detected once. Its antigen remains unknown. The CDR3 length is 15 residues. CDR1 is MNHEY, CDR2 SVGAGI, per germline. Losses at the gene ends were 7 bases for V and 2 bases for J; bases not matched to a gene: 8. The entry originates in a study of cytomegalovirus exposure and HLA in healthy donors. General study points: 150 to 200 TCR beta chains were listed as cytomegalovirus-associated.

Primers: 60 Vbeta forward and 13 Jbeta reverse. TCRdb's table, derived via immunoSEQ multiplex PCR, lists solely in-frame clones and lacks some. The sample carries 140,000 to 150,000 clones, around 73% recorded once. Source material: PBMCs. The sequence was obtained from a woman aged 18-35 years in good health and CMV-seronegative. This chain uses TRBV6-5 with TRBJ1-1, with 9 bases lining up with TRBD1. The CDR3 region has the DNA TGTGCCAGCATGTCCGGGACAGGGCTTAACACTGAAGCTTTCTTT. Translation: CASMSGTGLNTEAFF.